What follows are 3 T cell receptor beta chains derived from one specimen sequenced in a study of T cells in Graves' hyperthyroidism and ophthalmopathy. Researchers amplified the TCR beta CDR3 regions from RNA transcripts. The study used the HTBI primer set for a first-round RT-PCR of the TCR CDR3. TCRdb ran MiXCR on the multiplex PCR reads and lists one entry per CDR3 protein. Of just over 550,000 distinct CDR3 sequences in the sample, about 45% are singletons; the top ten hold about 7.8%. The material sequenced was peripheral blood or thyroid tissue (not recorded which). The receptors shown here come from a woman aged 18 to 35 with Graves' hyperthyroidism.

The chain couples TRBV6-1 to TRBJ1-4; no clear D gene. Germline CDR1 is MNHNS and CDR2 is SASEGT. The CDR3 is 15 amino acids. Trimming took off 8 bases at V and 6 bases at J, with 19 bases between the two ends. The CDR3 coding sequence is TGTGCCAGCTCACCATGGCCAAATGCTTATGAAAAACTGTTTTTT. It codes for CASSPWPNAYEKLFF.

In its sample, this clonotype was seen a few times. The chain couples TRBV14 to TRBJ1-1; D uncertain. The CDR3 spans 11 residues. Germline CDR1 and CDR2: SGHDN and FVKESK. V lost 1 base to trimming and J lost 10 bases, with 7 bases between them. The CDR3 region is CASSQAWIAFF. CDR3 DNA: TGTGCCAGCAGCCAAGCATGGATAGCTTTCTTT.

CDR3 nucleotides: TGCAGCGTTGCTGGGGAAAAGAATAACTATGGCTACACCTTC. This encodes CSVAGEKNNYGYTF. The genes are TRBV29-1 and TRBJ1-2; D is unclear. V was trimmed by 4 bases and J by 1 base, leaving 13 bases between them. CDR3 length: 14 amino acids. The germline CDR1 and CDR2 sequences are SQVTM and ANQGSEA.